Below, 23 T cell receptor beta chains from the same sample are listed, as sequenced in a study of STAT5B mutations in CD4+ large granular lymphocyte leukemia (dated by TCRdb to the early 2020s). Receptor libraries were prepared by the immunoSEQ multiplex PCR assay. The immuneACCESS repertoire file appears here via TCRdb, limited to in-frame rearrangements. These files lack a portion of the clones; in checked studies, under half of the deficit traces to unresolved V genes, and the cause of the others is not known. For this sample there are some 30,000 clones; about 70% appear just once. The ten largest clones capture roughly 2% of the sample. The sample was CD4+ T cells from blood buffy coats. The source is a human donor in good health.

This chain links TRBV6-1 with TRBJ1-1; unclear D gene. This CDR3 region has 12 residues. Trimming removed 3 bases from V and 11 bases from J, with 13 bases in between. Looked up from germline, CDR1 is MNHNS and CDR2 is SASEGT. This CDR3 reads CASSDRGVEAFF. In DNA form, the CDR3 reads TGTGCCAGCAGTGACCGAGGAGTCGAGGCTTTCTTT.

This clone was seen a few times. This chain uses TRBV2 with TRBJ1-2; D remains ambiguous. Trimming removed 2 bases at V and 0 bases at J, with 10 bases between. CDR1 is SNHLY and CDR2 is FYNNEI in the germline V gene. This CDR3 comprises 15 residues. The CDR3 region is CASSELTVANYGYTF. The CDR3 nucleotides read TGTGCCAGCAGTGAACTCACGGTAGCTAACTATGGCTACACCTTC.

The CDR3 DNA reads as TGTGCCAGCAGTCTACAGGGATTGGGTCAGCCCCAGCATTTT. It translates to CASSLQGLGQPQHF. The rearrangement uses TRBV7-2 and TRBJ1-5; D is possibly TRBD1 (6 bases). The germline V gene encodes CDR1 SGHTA and CDR2 FQGNSA. The germline V and J ends were trimmed by 6 bases and 6 bases, with 15 bases remaining between them. The CDR3 loop spans 14 amino acids.

The chain carries TRBV10-2 and TRBJ2-1; the match to TRBD2 covers 10 bases. Germline CDR1 reads WSHSY; CDR2 reads SAAADI. J gave up 0 bases and V 6 bases, and 5 bases lay outside the gene matches. The CDR3 is 16 amino acids. CDR3 bases: TGCGCCAGCAGGGATAGCGGGGGGAGCTCCTACAATGAGCAGTTCTTC. It yields the protein CASRDSGGSSYNEQFF.

CDR3 residues: CASSFEPDRGPYGYTF. CDR3 bases: TGTGCCAGCAGCTTTGAGCCGGACAGGGGACCCTATGGCTACACCTTC. The chain combines TRBV7-2 with TRBJ1-2, with 9 bases identical to TRBD1. This CDR3 is built from 16 residues. V was clipped by 3 bases and J by 4 bases; unmatched bases: 9. Germline CDR1 is SGHTA and CDR2 is FQGNSA.

This clone has only a few counts. The rearrangement uses TRBV5-4 and TRBJ1-2, with a weak D call TRBD1 (5 bases). Germline values: CDR1 SGHNT, CDR2 YYREEE (reference sequence). The CDR3 runs to 14 residues. Trimming pared 6 bases from V and 4 bases from J, leaving 16 bases between. The CDR3: CASTWGERGYGYTF. CDR3 in DNA: TGTGCCAGCACCTGGGGGGAAAGGGGCTATGGCTACACCTTC.

The genes are TRBV28 and TRBJ1-2, with TRBD1 as a possible D gene (5 bases). This CDR3 is built from 12 residues. In germline, CDR1 is MDHEN, CDR2 SYDVKM. V was clipped by 10 bases and J by 4 bases, with 13 bases between them. CDR3 amino acids: CATSPGTYGYTF. CDR3 nucleotides: TGTGCCACCTCTCCAGGGACCTATGGCTACACCTTC.

The CDR3 coding sequence is TGCGCCAGCAGCCGGAGTTTCGGCACCGGGGAGCTGTTTTTT. Translated, it gives CASSRSFGTGELFF. The chain couples TRBV4-3 to TRBJ2-2; D ambiguous. Germline V gene data show CDR1 as LGHNA and CDR2 as YSLEER. V shed 4 bases and J shed 4 bases, with 10 bases lying between them. The CDR3 extends over 14 amino acids.

Comment on this clone: The identical CDR3 is also encoded by other nucleotide sequences in the sample. The genes are TRBV10-3 and TRBJ2-1; 9 bases agree with TRBD2. V lost 3 bases and J lost 0; bases outside the gene matches: 6. Germline CDR1 ENHRY, CDR2 SYGVKD. This CDR3 spans 17 amino acids. The CDR3 reads CAISDRSGGSSYNEQFF. As DNA, the CDR3 is TGTGCCATCAGTGACCGTAGCGGGGGCAGCTCCTACAATGAGCAGTTCTTC.

The V gene is TRBV27, the J gene TRBJ1-4; weak D call: TRBD1 (5 bases). V lost 5 bases and J lost 4, with 17 bases in between. Germline values: CDR1 MNHEY, CDR2 SMNVEV (reference sequence). This CDR3 is built from 16 residues. As DNA, the CDR3 is TGTGCCAGCAGTCCCCGGGTTCCGGGGCTTAATGAAAAACTGTTTTTT. Translation gives CASSPRVPGLNEKLFF.

The CDR3 here is CATRSSYNEQFF. CDR3 nucleotides: TGTGCCACAAGGAGCTCCTACAATGAGCAGTTCTTC. This rearrangement joins TRBV27 to TRBJ2-1; D uncertain. This CDR3 spans 12 amino acids. V was pared by 10 bases and J by 0 bases, with 7 bases between. Germline CDR1 and CDR2: MNHEY and SMNVEV (reference sequence).

CDR3 DNA: TGTGCCAGCAGCCTGACAGGCCCCTATGGCTACACCTTC. Its protein product is CASSLTGPYGYTF. This sequence joins TRBV5-6 and TRBJ1-2; TRBD1 might be the D (6 bases). Trimming cost V 4 bases and J 4 bases, with 11 bases left between them. CDR3 size: 13 residues. Per the germline V gene, CDR1 is SGHDT and CDR2 is YYEEEE.

CDR3 bases: TGTGCCAGCACCCGACAGACGCGGGAGACCCAGTACTTC. Amino acid sequence: CASTRQTRETQYF. The chain uses TRBV2 and TRBJ2-5; TRBD1 might be the D (5 bases). CDR1 and CDR2 from the germline V gene are SNHLY and FYNNEI. Trimming cost V 7 bases and J 5 bases, with 14 bases left between them. The CDR3 runs 13 residues.

The chain couples TRBV5-1 to TRBJ1-2; D not certain. V was cut by 1 base and J by 6 bases, with 10 bases left in between. The germline gives CDR1 SGHRS, CDR2 YFSETQ. The CDR3 length is 13 residues. The CDR3 loop reads CASSLHGGDGYTF. The CDR3 DNA is TGCGCCAGCAGCTTGCATGGCGGCGATGGCTACACCTTC.

The CDR3, as DNA: TGTGCCAGTACGAAGGGGACGTATAGCAATCAGCCCCAGCATTTT. Translation: CASTKGTYSNQPQHF. This chain links TRBV19 with TRBJ1-5; D might be TRBD1 (5 bases). The germline gives CDR1 LNHDA, CDR2 SQIVND (reference sequence). V was cut by 7 bases and J by 0 bases, with 13 bases left in between. This CDR3 spans 15 amino acids.

The chain combines TRBV9 with TRBJ2-6; 7 bases agree with TRBD1. The V and J ends lost 3 bases and 0 bases, in that order; junction bases with no gene match: 6. In germline, CDR1 is SGDLS, CDR2 YYNGEE. The CDR3 extends over 17 amino acids. CDR3 coding DNA: TGTGCCAGCAGCGCCAGGGGGTCCAGCTCTGGGGCCAACGTCCTGACTTTC. Amino acids: CASSARGSSSGANVLTF.

About this clone: At one boundary the junction diverges from the germline segment, which might be a read error. This chain joins TRBV7-9 and TRBJ1-3, with D possibly TRBD1 on 5 matching bases. CDR1 is SEHNR and CDR2 is FQNEAQ in the germline V gene (reference sequence). The length of the CDR3 is 16 residues. The CDR3 nucleotides are TGTGCCAGCAGCTGGGGTTTGACAGTCTCTGGAAACGCCATATATTTT. This encodes CASSWGLTVSGNAIYF.

This clone turned up a few times. This rearrangement joins TRBV19 to TRBJ2-5; the match to TRBD2 covers 14 bases. CDR3 length equals 16 residues. J was trimmed by 5 bases and V by 7 bases; bases with no gene match: 9. CDR1 and CDR2 from the germline V gene are LNHDA and SQIVND (reference sequence). The CDR3 DNA reads TGTGCCAGTACTCCGGGACTAGCGGGGGTCGTGGAGACCCAGTACTTC. This codes for CASTPGLAGVVETQYF.

V is TRBV7-2 and J is TRBJ1-2; D is perhaps TRBD1 (6 bases). V was clipped by 4 bases and J by 1 base, with 16 bases between them. This CDR3 spans 16 amino acids. Germline lookup yields CDR1 SGHTA and CDR2 FQGNSA. The CDR3 DNA sequence: TGTGCCAGCAGCTCGCGTGGGGGGGCGGGTAACTATGGCTACACCTTC. Protein: CASSSRGGAGNYGYTF. Full variable domain (outside the CDR3, taken from reference TRBV7-2 and TRBJ1-2): GAGVSQSPSNKVTEKGKDVELRCDPISGHTALYWYRQSLGQGLEFLIYFQGNSAPDKSGLPSDRFSAERTGGSVSTLTIQRTQQEDSAVYLCASSSRGGAGNYGYTFGSGTRLTVV.

The rearrangement uses TRBV14 and TRBJ1-4; D is undetermined. The length of the CDR3 is 13 residues. Per germline, CDR1 SGHDN and CDR2 FVKESK. Trimming stripped 3 bases from V and 8 bases from J, with 10 bases between. The DNA of the CDR3 is TGTGCCAGCAGCCAGTGGGCCGGAGAAAAACTGTTTTTT. Amino acids: CASSQWAGEKLFF.

V is TRBV19 and J is TRBJ2-5; 14 bases agree with TRBD2. The CDR3 covers 16 residues. Per germline, CDR1 LNHDA and CDR2 SQIVND (reference sequence). V lost 5 bases and J lost 4; bases outside the gene matches: 6. The CDR3 sequence is CASSRGTSGGLETQYF. CDR3 bases: TGTGCCAGTAGTCGAGGGACTAGCGGGGGTTTAGAGACCCAGTACTTC.

The chain carries TRBV5-1 and TRBJ2-2, with D possibly called TRBD1 or TRBD2 (5 bases each). The CDR3 has 18 amino acids. CDR1 SGHRS and CDR2 YFSETQ come from the germline V gene. The germline V and J ends were trimmed by 1 base and 1 base, with 17 bases remaining between them. The CDR3 loop reads CASSLSRGRTLNTGELFF. Here the CDR3 DNA reads TGCGCCAGCAGCTTGAGTAGGGGACGGACCTTGAACACCGGGGAGCTGTTTTTT.

V usage is TRBV5-5 and J usage is TRBJ1-1, with TRBD1 matching 7 bases. The CDR3 runs to 13 residues. Germline V lookup: CDR1 SGHKS, CDR2 YYEKEE (reference sequence). The V gene end was trimmed by 0 bases and the J gene end by 6 bases; junction bases not matched to a gene: 2. CDR3 loop: CASSLDRGSEAFF. The CDR3 DNA reads TGTGCCAGCAGCTTGGACAGGGGTTCTGAAGCTTTCTTT.